The 10 T cell receptor beta chains presented below share a single source sample, sequenced in a study of T-cell memory formation after mild COVID-19. Via MiXCR, TCRdb re-called the 5' RACE reads, giving one row per CDR3 protein. The data contain 190,000 or so distinct CDR3 sequences, 27% of them singletons. Sequenced sample: PBMCs or a T cell subset sorted from them (not recorded which). The source of these receptors is an adult woman who had mild COVID-19 (a few samples of this study predate the infection). Cell type and time point are not known.

This chain links TRBV5-1 with TRBJ2-5; D is unclear. Trimming shortened V by 4 bases and J by 1 base, and 17 bases separated the two germline ends. Looked up from germline, CDR1 is SGHRS and CDR2 is YFSETQ. This CDR3 has 16 residues. CDR3 in amino acids: CASSPGSVGLQETQYF. The CDR3 coding sequence is TGCGCCAGCAGCCCGGGCTCCGTAGGGCTCCAAGAGACCCAGTACTTC.

This clonotype was observed a few times. The V and J genes are TRBV6-5 and TRBJ2-5; D not resolved. CDR3 size: 12 residues. The V gene lost 6 bases and the J gene lost 7 bases, with 12 bases spanning the gap. Per germline, CDR1 MNHEY and CDR2 SVGAGI. The CDR3 reads CASRPPKGTQYF. As DNA, the CDR3 is TGTGCCAGCAGACCTCCTAAAGGGACCCAGTACTTC.

In DNA form, the CDR3 reads TGCAGCGTGACCTGGACAGGGCAGCCCCAAGAGACCCAGTACTTC. Translation gives CSVTWTGQPQETQYF. This chain connects TRBV29-1 to TRBJ2-5; 8 bases are a match to TRBD1. The CDR3 sequence is 15 residues long. The junction had 10 bases not matched to a gene; V was cut back by 6 bases and J by 1 base. Germline values: CDR1 SQVTM, CDR2 ANQGSEA.

This chain links TRBV5-1 with TRBJ2-2, with TRBD2 matching 13 bases. V shed 4 bases, J shed 0 bases, and the junction held 9 bases outside the gene matches. Looked up from germline, CDR1 is SGHRS and CDR2 is YFSETQ. This CDR3 comprises 19 residues. CDR3 DNA sequence: TGCGCCAGCAGCCTTAGGACTAGCGGGGGCCTAGCGAACACCGGGGAGCTGTTTTTT. As protein: CASSLRTSGGLANTGELFF. Full variable domain (remainder filled in from reference TRBV5-1 and TRBJ2-2): KAGVTQTPRYLIKTRGQQVTLSCSPISGHRSVSWYQQTPGQGLQFLFEYFSETQRNKGNFPGRFSGRQFSNSRSEMNVSTLELGDSALYLCASSLRTSGGLANTGELFFGEGSRLTVL.

A few counts support this clonotype. The V call is TRBV4-1, the J call TRBJ2-3; TRBD2 is a possible D gene (6 bases). This CDR3 has 17 residues. V was shortened by 0 bases and J by 2 bases, with 15 bases between the two germline ends. Germline V gene sequence: CDR1 MGHRA, CDR2 YSYEKL. CDR3 residues: CASSQDDVGGSTDTQYF. DNA of the CDR3: TGCGCCAGCAGCCAAGATGATGTGGGGGGATCCACAGATACGCAGTATTTT.

This clonotype was found a few times. The chain employs TRBV12-3 or TRBV12-4 and TRBJ1-2; 7 positions match TRBD1. This CDR3 has 16 residues. V dropped 6 bases and J dropped 0; count of bases not matched to a gene: 10. The CDR3 DNA reads as TGTGCCAGCAGCCTAGGGGGCAGAACTGCTAACTATGGCTACACCTTC. The encoded protein is CASSLGGRTANYGYTF.

This chain connects TRBV7-9 to TRBJ2-7; the match to TRBD1 covers 7 bases. CDR3 length equals 14 residues. Germline V lookup: CDR1 SEHNR, CDR2 FQNEAQ (reference sequence). Trimming at V came to 5 bases and at J to 1 base, leaving 5 bases not matched to a gene. The CDR3 loop is CASSPRQGSYEQYF. CDR3 nucleotide sequence: TGTGCCAGCAGCCCGCGACAGGGTTCCTACGAGCAGTACTTC.

This clonotype was detected a few times. The chain joins TRBV7-9 to TRBJ2-5, with unresolved D. The CDR3 has 14 amino acids. Germline V gene sequence: CDR1 SEHNR, CDR2 FQNEAQ (reference sequence). V lost 7 bases and J 4 bases, leaving 16 bases between the germline ends. The CDR3 coding sequence is TGTGCCAGCACCCAGAGGTCTACCGGAGAGACCCAGTACTTC. This gives the protein CASTQRSTGETQYF. Full variable domain (rest looked up from reference TRBV7-9 and TRBJ2-5): DTGVSQNPRHKITKRGQNVTFRCDPISEHNRLYWYRQTLGQGPEFLTYFQNEAQLEKSRLLSDRFSAERPKGSFSTLEIQRTEQGDSAMYLCASTQRSTGETQYFGPGTRLLVL.

This clonotype was counted only a few times. The chain is built from TRBV5-6 and TRBJ2-3; 9 bases match TRBD2. CDR3 length equals 15 residues. V lost 4 bases to trimming and J lost 2 bases; unmatched junction nucleotides: 5. From germline, CDR1 is SGHDT and CDR2 YYEEEE. The CDR3 DNA reads TGTGCCAGCAGCCATAGCGGGGGAATCACAGATACGCAGTATTTT. Its protein is CASSHSGGITDTQYF.

The V gene is TRBV7-8, the J gene TRBJ2-1; 9 nucleotides align to TRBD2. CDR3 length equals 15 residues. V lost 4 bases to trimming and J lost 6 bases; unmatched junction nucleotides: 7. The germline gives CDR1 SGHVS, CDR2 FQNEAQ. The CDR3 region has the DNA TGTGCCAGCAGCTCCTCGGTGCGGGGGGGCAATGAGCAGTTCTTC. This encodes CASSSSVRGGNEQFF.